What follows describes a single T cell receptor (beta chain). This entry belongs to a study of T cells expressing NK-cell markers. TCRdb reprocessed the 5' RACE reads and stores each CDR3 protein as one record, lacking DNA. The specimen's table records a few hundred thousand distinct CDR3 sequences. There are 12 residues in the CDR3. The receptor was isolated from a man aged 18 to 29 in good health. The chain employs TRBV12-3 or TRBV12-4 and TRBJ2-3; checking the TCRdb D call of TRBD1 is not possible without DNA. Sequenced input: blood T cells: a sorted CD56 or NKG2C T cell subset, CD4+ or CD8+ T cells, or bulk PBMC T cells (not recorded which). CDR3 loop: CASSLPQGAQYF.